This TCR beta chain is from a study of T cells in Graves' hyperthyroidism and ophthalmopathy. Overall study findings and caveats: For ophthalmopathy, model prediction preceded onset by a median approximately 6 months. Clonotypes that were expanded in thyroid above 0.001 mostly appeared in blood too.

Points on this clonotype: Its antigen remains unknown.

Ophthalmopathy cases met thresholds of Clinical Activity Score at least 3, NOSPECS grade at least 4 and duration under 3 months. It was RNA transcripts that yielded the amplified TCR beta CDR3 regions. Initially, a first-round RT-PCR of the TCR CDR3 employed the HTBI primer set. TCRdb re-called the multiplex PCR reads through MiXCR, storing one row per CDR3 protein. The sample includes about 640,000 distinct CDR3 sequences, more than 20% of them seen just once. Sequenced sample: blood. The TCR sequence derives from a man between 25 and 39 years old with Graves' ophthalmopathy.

CDR3 bases: TGCGCCAGCAGCCACGACCCTAGCGGGAGATCCTACGAGCAGTACTTC. This codes for CASSHDPSGRSYEQYF. The chain employs TRBV4-3 and TRBJ2-7, with TRBD2 matching over 10 bases. There are 16 residues in the CDR3. CDR1 and CDR2 from the germline V gene are LGHNA and YSLEER. V shed 3 bases, J shed 1 base, and the junction held 6 bases outside the gene matches.